This T cell receptor beta chain comes out of a study of blood T cell repertoires in COVID-19. The study assigned cohorts using participant-reported clinical history. Cohort 3 donors counted as recovered after two negative PCRs, clearance, or resolved symptoms. Trimming cost V 6 bases and J 2 bases, with 8 bases left between them. Germline V gives CDR1 MNHEY, CDR2 SMNVEV (reference sequence). The CDR3 totals 13 residues. In the authors' methods: Amplified reference gene primers provided the basis for estimating nucleated cell counts. Profiling relied on immunoSEQ multiplex PCR, and the TCRdb table lists in-frame clones only, not all of them. V and J calls and clone size are those listed in that table; D and trimming were worked out from the DNA. The data hold 250,000 or so clones, with about 83% observed a single time.

V usage is TRBV27 and J usage is TRBJ2-4; no clear D. This TCR derives from a woman between 50 and 59 years old who had recovered from COVID-19. Sequenced material: PBMCs or T cells enriched from blood (not recorded which). The CDR3 DNA follows: TGTGCCAGCAGGACGGGTACCAAAAACATTCAGTACTTC. Encoded protein: CASRTGTKNIQYF.